The table lists the clone carrying this TCR beta chain with a few counts. The antigen is undetermined. The data were taken from a study of identical twins. Study conclusions and caveats: Conclusions relied on cross-sectional statistical analysis, not following the same donors.

One entry per CDR3 protein, called by TCRdb with MiXCR from the 5' RACE reads. The data hold about 810,000 distinct CDR3 sequences, with around an eighth observed a single time. Separately, the same data were catalogued under a study of yellow fever vaccine responses in identical twins. According to that study: As reported, the vaccine T cell response of twins seemed partly convergent and partly personalized.

This sequence originates from a woman younger than 30 in good health. Sequenced: PBMCs.

CDR3 loop: CASSLGRQLVGYTF. In DNA form, the CDR3 reads TGTGCCAGCAGCTTAGGCCGTCAGCTTGTTGGCTACACCTTC. The chain has TRBV7-2 and TRBJ1-2; no firm D call. The CDR3 contains 14 residues. Trimming stripped 1 base from V and 7 bases from J, with 13 bases between. Germline V gives CDR1 SGHTA, CDR2 FQGNSA.